This TCR beta chain originates from a study of blood T cell repertoires in COVID-19. About the research overall: Donors in the United States, Italy and Spain gave samples during acute or convalescent COVID-19. In each case, the material was cDNA or gDNA derived from T cells, B-cell-depleted T cells, or PBMCs.

Original handling: Quantification of nucleated cells was approximated via reference gene primer amplification. Profiled with immunoSEQ multiplex PCR; TCRdb holds only in-frame clones, not every one. V and J calls plus clone size are reproduced from that table; the DNA served to infer D and trimming. Among roughly 250,000 clones listed, nearly 90% were seen once. V was cut by 4 bases and J by 3 bases, with 17 bases left in between. The germline gives CDR1 MGHRA, CDR2 YSYEKL. The CDR3 contains 16 residues. What was sequenced was peripheral blood. The chain links TRBV4-1 to TRBJ2-3; maybe TRBD1 (6 bases). This TCR was recovered from a woman in her thirties or forties who had recovered from COVID-19. The CDR3 coding sequence is TGCGCCAGCAGCCGCGAACAGGGATGGGGGACAGATACGCAGTATTTT. It specifies CASSREQGWGTDTQYF.